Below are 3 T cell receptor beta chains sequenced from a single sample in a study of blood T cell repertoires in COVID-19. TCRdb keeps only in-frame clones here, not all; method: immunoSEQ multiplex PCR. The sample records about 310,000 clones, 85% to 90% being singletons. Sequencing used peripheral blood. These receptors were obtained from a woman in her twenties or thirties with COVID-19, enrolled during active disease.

In DNA, the CDR3 is TGTGCCAGCAGTCCCAGCGGAGCCATCTCCTACAATGAGCAGTTCTTC. Protein sequence: CASSPSGAISYNEQFF. The genes are TRBV2 and TRBJ2-1; D might be TRBD2 (5 bases). Germline assignment: CDR1 SNHLY and CDR2 FYNNEI. CDR3 length: 16 amino acids. V lost 5 bases to trimming and J lost 0 bases, with 14 bases between them.

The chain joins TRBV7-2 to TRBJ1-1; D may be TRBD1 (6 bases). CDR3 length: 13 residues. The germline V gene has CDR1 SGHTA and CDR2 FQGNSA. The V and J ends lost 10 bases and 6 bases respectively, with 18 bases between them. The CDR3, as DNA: TGTGCCACCAACACCCAGGGGAAGGCTGAAGCTTTCTTT. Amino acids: CATNTQGKAEAFF.

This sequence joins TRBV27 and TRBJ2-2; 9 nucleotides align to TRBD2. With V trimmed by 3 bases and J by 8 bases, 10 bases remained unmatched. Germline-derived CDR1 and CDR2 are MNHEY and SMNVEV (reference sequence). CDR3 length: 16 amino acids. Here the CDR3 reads CASSLSGTSRSGELFF. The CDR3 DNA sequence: TGTGCCAGCAGTTTGTCCGGGACTAGCAGGTCGGGGGAGCTGTTTTTT.